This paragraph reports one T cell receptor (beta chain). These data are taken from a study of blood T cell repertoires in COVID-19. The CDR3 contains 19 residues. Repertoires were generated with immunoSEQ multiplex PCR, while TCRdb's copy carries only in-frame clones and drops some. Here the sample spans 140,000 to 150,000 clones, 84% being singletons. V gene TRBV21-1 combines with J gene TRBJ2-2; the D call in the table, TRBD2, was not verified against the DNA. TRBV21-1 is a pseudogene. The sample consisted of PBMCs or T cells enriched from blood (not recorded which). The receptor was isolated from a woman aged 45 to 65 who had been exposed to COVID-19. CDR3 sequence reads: CASTAIPDSGTPRVGELFF. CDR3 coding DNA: TGTGCCAGCACCGCGATCCCAGATTCCGGGACTCCCCGGGTCGGGGAGCTGTTTTTT.